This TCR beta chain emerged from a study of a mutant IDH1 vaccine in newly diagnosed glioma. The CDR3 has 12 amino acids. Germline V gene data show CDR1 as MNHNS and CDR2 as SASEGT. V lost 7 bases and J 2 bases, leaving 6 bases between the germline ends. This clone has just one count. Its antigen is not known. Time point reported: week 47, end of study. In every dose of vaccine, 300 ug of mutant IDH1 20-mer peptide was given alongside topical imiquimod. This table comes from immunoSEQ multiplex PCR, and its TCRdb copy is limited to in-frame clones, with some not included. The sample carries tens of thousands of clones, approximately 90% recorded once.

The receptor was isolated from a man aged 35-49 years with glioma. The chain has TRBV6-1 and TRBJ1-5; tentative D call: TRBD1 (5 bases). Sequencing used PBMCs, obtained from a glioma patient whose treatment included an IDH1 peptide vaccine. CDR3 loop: CASKQGNQPQHF. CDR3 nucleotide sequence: TGTGCCAGCAAACAGGGCAATCAGCCCCAGCATTTT.